The 27 T cell receptor beta chains given below trace back to one sample, sequenced in a study of blood T cell repertoires in COVID-19. Using immunoSEQ multiplex PCR, the repertoire was profiled, and TCRdb retains in-frame clones only, with some absent. The sample contains about 15,000 clones, about 89% of which appear only once. Sequenced sample: peripheral blood. Receptor source: a woman aged 70 to 79 in a cohort sampled during active or convalescent COVID-19.

The V call is TRBV28, the J call TRBJ1-2; 7 bases match TRBD1. With 5 bases clipped from V and 2 bases from J, the junction kept 5 bases outside the gene matches. Germline V gene sequence: CDR1 MDHEN, CDR2 SYDVKM. The CDR3 has 14 amino acids. The CDR3 region is CASSPPGGNYGYTF. CDR3 DNA: TGTGCCAGCAGTCCCCCAGGGGGAAACTATGGCTACACCTTC.

J is TRBJ2-1 and V is TRBV7-2, with 8 bases identical to TRBD2. V lost 5 bases to trimming and J lost 4 bases; unmatched junction nucleotides: 10. This CDR3 contains 16 residues. Looked up from germline, CDR1 is SGHTA and CDR2 is FQGNSA. This chain's CDR3 is CASSQQIAGKYNEQFF. The CDR3 nucleotides are TGTGCCAGCAGCCAGCAAATAGCGGGGAAATACAATGAGCAGTTCTTC.

This chain connects TRBV5-6 to TRBJ2-5; 7 nucleotides agree with TRBD1. The junction had 4 bases not matched to a gene; V was cut back by 3 bases and J by 5 bases. The CDR3 is 13 amino acids. Germline-derived CDR1 and CDR2 are SGHDT and YYEEEE. Written as DNA, the CDR3 is TGTGCCAGCAGCTCACAGGGGTGGGAGACCCAGTACTTC. Residues: CASSSQGWETQYF.

This rearrangement joins TRBV28 to TRBJ2-7, with D unresolved. Germline V gene data show CDR1 as MDHEN and CDR2 as SYDVKM. V lost 5 bases and J 2 bases, leaving 7 bases between the germline ends. The CDR3 spans 12 residues. The CDR3 DNA sequence: TGTGCCAGCAGTCTACCTGCCTACGAGCAGTACTTC. Its translation is CASSLPAYEQYF. Full variable domain (outside the CDR3, taken from reference TRBV28 and TRBJ2-7): DVKVTQSSRYLVKRTGEKVFLECVQDMDHENMFWYRQDPGLGLRLIYFSYDVKMKEKGDIPEGYSVSREKKERFSLILESASTNQTSMYLCASSLPAYEQYFGPGTRLTVT.

The gene calls are TRBV24-1 and TRBJ2-5, with D tentatively TRBD2 (6 bases). The germline V gene encodes CDR1 KGHDR and CDR2 SFDVKD. V lost 0 bases and J 2 bases, leaving 12 bases between the germline ends. The CDR3 is 16 residues long. In DNA, the CDR3 is TGTGCCACCAGTGATTTGATGTTTGGGGGGCAAGAGACCCAGTACTTC. It specifies CATSDLMFGGQETQYF.

The genes are TRBV14 and TRBJ2-2; 8 positions match TRBD1. This CDR3 comprises 15 residues. CDR1 and CDR2 (germline): SGHDN, FVKESK. V lost 3 bases, J lost 7 bases, and 7 bases stayed unmatched. DNA of the CDR3: TGTGCCAGCAGCCATTTAAGGACAGGGAGCGGGGAGCTGTTTTTT. This gives the protein CASSHLRTGSGELFF.

The V and J genes are TRBV7-3 and TRBJ2-1; 9 nucleotides agree with TRBD2. From germline, CDR1 is SGHTA and CDR2 FQGTGA. The V segment lost 1 base and the J segment 4 bases; nucleotides outside the gene matches: 5. The CDR3 is made up of 16 amino acids. The CDR3 DNA reads TGTGCCAGCAGCTTAAGAGGTCTAGCGGGGTACAATGAGCAGTTCTTC. As protein: CASSLRGLAGYNEQFF.

The J gene is TRBJ1-5, the V gene TRBV19; tentative D call: TRBD1 (6 bases). The germline gives CDR1 LNHDA, CDR2 SQIVND (reference sequence). The CDR3 is made up of 16 amino acids. Between the trimmed V and J ends, which lost 0 bases and 9 bases, there was a span of 18 bases. CDR3: CASSIDLTGSRGPQHF. The CDR3 bases are TGTGCCAGTAGTATAGACCTAACAGGGTCCCGGGGGCCCCAGCATTTT.

The CDR3: CASSPRGLIFYEQYF. The CDR3 DNA follows: TGTGCCAGCAGTCCCCGAGGCCTAATATTCTACGAGCAGTACTTC. V and J are TRBV27 and TRBJ2-7; D uncertain. The CDR3 has 15 residues. Trimming took off 5 bases at V and 3 bases at J, with 17 bases between the two ends. Germline values: CDR1 MNHEY, CDR2 SMNVEV (reference sequence).

The rearrangement joins TRBV18 to TRBJ2-2; 11 nucleotides align to TRBD2. V was clipped by 3 bases and J by 4 bases; unmatched bases: 4. CDR1 and CDR2 (germline): KGHSH, LQKENI. This CDR3 comprises 16 residues. The chain's CDR3 is CASSPLAGGPTGELFF. CDR3 in DNA: TGTGCCAGCTCACCTCTAGCGGGGGGCCCCACCGGGGAGCTGTTTTTT. Looking up the rest from reference TRBV18 and TRBJ2-2 gives the full variable domain: NAGVMQNPRHLVRRRGQEARLRCSPMKGHSHVYWYRQLPEEGLKFMVYLQKENIIDESGMPKERFSAEFPKEGPSILRIQQVVRGDSAAYFCASSPLAGGPTGELFFGEGSRLTVL.

V gene TRBV30 combines with J gene TRBJ1-2; TRBD1 might be the D (6 bases). Per germline, CDR1 GTSNPN and CDR2 SVGIG (reference sequence). The CDR3 runs 14 residues. V lost 4 bases and J 4 bases, leaving 16 bases between the germline ends. The CDR3: CAWTRGGGAYGYTF. For the CDR3, the DNA is TGTGCCTGGACCAGAGGTGGGGGGGCCTATGGCTACACCTTC.

V and J are TRBV7-9 and TRBJ1-4, with 8 bases identical to TRBD1. The CDR3 loop spans 15 amino acids. Germline CDR1 and CDR2: SEHNR and FQNEAQ (reference sequence). J was trimmed by 4 bases and V by 4 bases; bases with no gene match: 5. CDR3 bases: TGTGCCAGCAGCTCCGGACAGGGCTTTAATGAAAAACTGTTTTTT. It encodes CASSSGQGFNEKLFF. The variable domain in full, with the rest retrieved from reference TRBV7-9 and TRBJ1-4, is DTGVSQNPRHKITKRGQNVTFRCDPISEHNRLYWYRQTLGQGPEFLTYFQNEAQLEKSRLLSDRFSAERPKGSFSTLEIQRTEQGDSAMYLCASSSGQGFNEKLFFGSGTQLSVL.

The chain is built from TRBV19 and TRBJ2-5, with D possibly matching TRBD2 (6 bases). CDR3 size: 14 residues. The germline V gene has CDR1 LNHDA and CDR2 SQIVND (reference sequence). Trimming shortened V by 5 bases and J by 5 bases, and 15 bases separated the two germline ends. The CDR3 DNA is TGTGCCAGTAGTCCGCGGGGTTACGCGGAGACCCAGTACTTC. Its protein is CASSPRGYAETQYF.

The chain couples TRBV5-6 to TRBJ2-2; TRBD1 agrees at 11 bases. V lost 4 bases to trimming and J lost 4 bases; unmatched junction nucleotides: 3. Germline CDR1 SGHDT, CDR2 YYEEEE. This CDR3 is built from 15 residues. The CDR3, as DNA: TGTGCCAGCAGCACCGGGACAGGGGGCACCGGGGAGCTGTTTTTT. It yields the protein CASSTGTGGTGELFF.

CDR3 nucleotides: TGCGCCAGCAGAATATTCGGACAGGGTCGGAACACTGAAGCTTTCTTT. Translation: CASRIFGQGRNTEAFF. The chain combines TRBV5-1 with TRBJ1-1; 8 nucleotides match TRBD1. The V and J ends lost 5 bases and 1 base, in that order; junction bases with no gene match: 10. The germline V gene encodes CDR1 SGHRS and CDR2 YFSETQ. The CDR3 is made up of 16 amino acids.

As regards this clone: The sample contains more than one DNA sequence encoding this CDR3. The chain combines TRBV19 with TRBJ1-5; D not resolved. From germline, CDR1 is LNHDA and CDR2 SQIVND (reference sequence). V was trimmed by 3 bases and J by 7 bases, leaving 16 bases between them. The CDR3 is made up of 15 amino acids. As DNA, the CDR3 is TGTGCCAGTAGTATGGAGGGTTCGTTCAGGCAGCCCCAGCATTTT. Protein product: CASSMEGSFRQPQHF.

This clone is a singleton in its sample. CDR3 nucleotide sequence: TGTGCCACCAGTTCCACGTGGCGGGGGAACAATGAGCAGTTCTTC. It is translated as CATSSTWRGNNEQFF. The chain joins TRBV24-1 to TRBJ2-1; 7 bases align to TRBD2. The V segment lost 6 bases and the J segment 5 bases; nucleotides outside the gene matches: 9. The germline V gene encodes CDR1 KGHDR and CDR2 SFDVKD. This CDR3 is built from 15 residues.

Here the CDR3 reads CAISPGTTRTYEQYF. The CDR3 DNA is TGTGCCATCAGCCCCGGGACAACCCGGACCTACGAGCAGTACTTC. The genes are TRBV10-3 and TRBJ2-7; maybe TRBD1 (6 bases). The CDR3 contains 15 residues. Per the germline V gene, CDR1 is ENHRY and CDR2 is SYGVKD. V lost 6 bases, J lost 2 bases, and 17 bases lay in between.

This chain uses TRBV28 with TRBJ1-1, with 9 bases aligning to TRBD1. Germline trimming cut 5 bases from V and 4 bases from J; bases unmatched to any gene: 5. The CDR3 is 14 amino acids. Germline loops: CDR1 MDHEN, CDR2 SYDVKM. CDR3 sequence reads: CASSHGTGFTEAFF. CDR3 bases: TGTGCCAGCAGTCATGGGACAGGGTTCACTGAAGCTTTCTTT.

This chain links TRBV18 with TRBJ1-1; a weak D match, TRBD1 (5 bases). Germline CDR1 and CDR2: KGHSH and LQKENI. This CDR3 has 15 residues. The V gene lost 4 bases and the J gene lost 4 bases, with 16 bases spanning the gap. In DNA form, the CDR3 reads TGTGCCAGCTCACTACTAGCGACGGGGGGCACTGAAGCTTTCTTT. This codes for CASSLLATGGTEAFF.

This clone was observed once. The chain combines TRBV7-9 with TRBJ2-5; 11 positions agree with TRBD2. The CDR3 loop spans 15 amino acids. V was clipped by 4 bases and J by 5 bases; unmatched bases: 6. Per the germline V gene, CDR1 is SEHNR and CDR2 is FQNEAQ (reference sequence). CDR3 nucleotides: TGTGCCAGCAGCTCGCTAGCGGGGGGTTGGGAGACCCAGTACTTC. Protein: CASSSLAGGWETQYF.

This chain links TRBV19 with TRBJ2-5; no definite D call. CDR3 length: 14 amino acids. CDR1 is LNHDA and CDR2 is SQIVND in the germline V gene (reference sequence). V lost 5 bases and J lost 2, with 12 bases in between. CDR3 sequence (DNA): TGTGCCAGTAGTCCGGGTTATCTACAAGAGACCCAGTACTTC. It is translated as CASSPGYLQETQYF.

The genes are TRBV12-1 and TRBJ1-6. TRBV12-1 is designated a pseudogene. The length of the CDR3 is 17 residues. The CDR3 loop reads CASSSKLRGSYNSPLHF. The CDR3 coding sequence is TGTGCCAGCAGCTCGAAGTTGCGGGGTTCCTATAATTCACCCCTCCACTTT.

V is TRBV7-9 and J is TRBJ1-1, with D possibly TRBD1 on 6 matching bases. The germline V gene has CDR1 SEHNR and CDR2 FQNEAQ (reference sequence). Trimming shortened V by 5 bases and J by 0 bases, and 10 bases separated the two germline ends. The CDR3 has 14 residues. The CDR3 nucleotides read TGTGCCAGCAGCCGGACAGATTTGAACACTGAAGCTTTCTTT. This sequence encodes CASSRTDLNTEAFF.

This chain's CDR3 is CASSPKQNPNYGYTF. The DNA for the CDR3 is TGTGCCAGTAGTCCAAAACAGAACCCTAACTATGGCTACACCTTC. This sequence joins TRBV19 and TRBJ1-2; no clear D. Trimming took 5 bases from V and 0 from J, leaving 13 bases between them. The CDR3 is 15 amino acids. Germline V lookup: CDR1 LNHDA, CDR2 SQIVND (reference sequence).

This clone was seen more than once but under ten times. The chain is built from TRBV19 and TRBJ1-5; D is ambiguous. Germline lookup yields CDR1 LNHDA and CDR2 SQIVND (reference sequence). The CDR3 loop spans 14 amino acids. V was clipped by 9 bases and J by 4 bases, with 16 bases between them. The CDR3 sequence is CASDKAGLNQPQHF. CDR3 sequence (DNA): TGTGCCAGCGATAAGGCGGGTTTGAATCAGCCCCAGCATTTT.

This sequence joins TRBV5-4 and TRBJ1-2, with D uncertain. Germline V CDR1 and CDR2: SGHNT, YYREEE (reference sequence). This CDR3 contains 14 residues. With 3 bases removed from V and 3 bases from J, the gap between germline ends came to 12 bases. The CDR3 loop is CASSSRTDYYGYTF. The CDR3 DNA sequence: TGTGCCAGCAGCTCCCGGACGGACTACTATGGCTACACCTTC.